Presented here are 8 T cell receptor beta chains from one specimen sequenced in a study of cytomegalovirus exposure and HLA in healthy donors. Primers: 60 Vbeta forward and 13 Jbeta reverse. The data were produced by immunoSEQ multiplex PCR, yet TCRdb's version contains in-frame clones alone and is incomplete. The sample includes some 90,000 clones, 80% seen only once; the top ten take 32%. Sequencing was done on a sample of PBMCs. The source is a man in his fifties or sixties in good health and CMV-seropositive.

The CDR3 spells CASSPMGGSPLHF. CDR3 DNA: TGTGCCAGCAGCCCCATGGGGGGGTCACCCCTCCACTTT. The chain is built from TRBV9 and TRBJ1-6; the D gene is possibly TRBD1 (5 bases). The CDR3 extends over 13 amino acids. Trimming removed 4 bases at V and 10 bases at J, with 12 bases between. Germline V gene lookup returns CDR1 SGDLS and CDR2 YYNGEE.

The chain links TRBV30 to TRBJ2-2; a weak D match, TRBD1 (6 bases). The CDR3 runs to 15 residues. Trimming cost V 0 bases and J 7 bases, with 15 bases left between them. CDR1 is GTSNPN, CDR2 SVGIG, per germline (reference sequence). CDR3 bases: TGTGCCTGGAGTGTCGGTCAGGGGATGAGCGGGGAGCTGTTTTTT. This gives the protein CAWSVGQGMSGELFF.

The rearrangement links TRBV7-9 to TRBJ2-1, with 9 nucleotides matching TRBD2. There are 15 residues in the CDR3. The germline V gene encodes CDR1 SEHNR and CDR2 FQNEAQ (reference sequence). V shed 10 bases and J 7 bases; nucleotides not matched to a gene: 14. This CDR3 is CAIGPGREGRNEQFF. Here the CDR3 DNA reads TGTGCCATCGGCCCGGGGCGGGAGGGCAGGAATGAGCAGTTCTTC.

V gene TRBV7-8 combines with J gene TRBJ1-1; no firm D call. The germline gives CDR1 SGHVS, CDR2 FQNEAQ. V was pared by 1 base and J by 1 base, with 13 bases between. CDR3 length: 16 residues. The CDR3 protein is CASSLGAGRWNTEAFF. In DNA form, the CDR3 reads TGTGCCAGCAGCTTAGGAGCCGGCAGGTGGAACACTGAAGCTTTCTTT. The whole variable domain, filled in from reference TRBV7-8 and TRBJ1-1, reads GAGVSQSPRYKVAKRGQDVALRCDPISGHVSLFWYQQALGQGPEFLTYFQNEAQLDKSGLPSDRFFAERPEGSVSTLKIQRTQQEDSAVYLCASSLGAGRWNTEAFFGQGTRLTVV.

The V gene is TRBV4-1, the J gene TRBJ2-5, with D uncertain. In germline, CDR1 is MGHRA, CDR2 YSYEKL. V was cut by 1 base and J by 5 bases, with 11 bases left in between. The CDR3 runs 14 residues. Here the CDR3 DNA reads TGCGCCAGCAGCCAAGTAATGGGCCAGGAGACCCAGTACTTC. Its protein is CASSQVMGQETQYF.

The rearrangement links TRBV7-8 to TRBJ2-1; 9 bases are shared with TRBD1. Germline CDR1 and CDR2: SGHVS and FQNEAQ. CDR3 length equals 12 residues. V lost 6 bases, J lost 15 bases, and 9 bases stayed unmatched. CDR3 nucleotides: TGTGCCAGCAGACGGCCGGGACAGGGCTTGTTCTTC. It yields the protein CASRRPGQGLFF. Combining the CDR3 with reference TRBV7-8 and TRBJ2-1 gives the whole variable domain GAGVSQSPRYKVAKRGQDVALRCDPISGHVSLFWYQQALGQGPEFLTYFQNEAQLDKSGLPSDRFFAERPEGSVSTLKIQRTQQEDSAVYLCASRRPGQGLFFGPGTRLTVL.

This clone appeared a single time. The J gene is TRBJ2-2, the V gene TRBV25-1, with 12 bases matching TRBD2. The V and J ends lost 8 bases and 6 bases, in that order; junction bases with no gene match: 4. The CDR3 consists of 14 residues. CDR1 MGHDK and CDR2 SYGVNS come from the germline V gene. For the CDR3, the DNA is TGTGCCAGCCTAGCGGGAGGGCGATCCGGGGAGCTGTTTTTT. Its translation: CASLAGGRSGELFF.

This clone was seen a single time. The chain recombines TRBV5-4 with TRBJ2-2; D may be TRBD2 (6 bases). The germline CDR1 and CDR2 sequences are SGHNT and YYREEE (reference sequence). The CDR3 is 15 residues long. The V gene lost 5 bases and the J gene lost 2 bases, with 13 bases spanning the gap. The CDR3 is CASSPAGANTGELFF. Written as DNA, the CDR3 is TGTGCCAGCAGTCCAGCGGGCGCAAACACCGGGGAGCTGTTTTTT.